This T cell receptor beta chain comes out of a study of cytomegalovirus exposure and HLA in healthy donors (dated by TCRdb to about 2017). Study-level background: According to a later analysis, the roughly 120 validation repertoires were produced on the same platform as the roughly 720 repertoires of the first cohort. The study was designed to test whether signatures of past pathogen exposure could be identified by cataloging public T cell receptors. To predict cytomegalovirus infection status, the study combined high-throughput TCR immunosequencing, statistical association of individual TCRs with disease status, and machine learning. A separate validation cohort of approximately 130 different subjects was used in addition to the 666-subject first cohort.

Separate from the approximately 670-subject first cohort, the validation cohort of roughly 110 subjects was the group to which the donors belonged. Of note for this clone: Its antigen specificity is not known. Within one base of it there is no much larger clone, and no base qualities were kept.

V loses 4 bases at its end and J loses 5 bases; junction bases beyond the gene matches: 14. Inclusive of the bounding cysteine and phenylalanine, the CDR3 is 17 residues long. The kept DNA is CDR3 alone, 51 bases in frame from the first base. The germline V gene gives CDR1 as SGHTS and CDR2 as YDEGEE. Broad study findings and their caveats: A total of around 150 TCR beta chains were listed by the study as associated with cytomegalovirus. The classifier was reported to diagnose cytomegalovirus status with high specificity and sensitivity in both the original and validation cohorts. A later analysis lacked HLA typing for the validation cohort, so it scored co-occurrence in that cohort across all 120 or so repertoires. Of the cluster scores, roughly 93% were above 0 in a later analysis, which found that TCRs clustered in the first cohort also tended to co-occur in the approximately 130 validation repertoires. The authors suggested that the approach could potentially be extended to other disease states and immunological phenotypes. Three of the identified cytomegalovirus-associated TCR beta chains were confirmed in vitro to be specific for cytomegalovirus antigens. Most TCR sequences were observed very rarely across donors, whereas some public TCRs were present in many individuals.

Receptors were amplified or captured by the immunoSEQ multiplex PCR assay. Per the source publication's procedure: A statistical classification framework was built for diagnosing cytomegalovirus status from the catalog of TCR beta chain sequences. What TCRdb holds here is the immuneACCESS table cut down to in-frame rearrangements. Part of the clones is not present; checked against another copy, under half of the missing clones reflect an unresolved V gene, and the others are unexplained. D and trimming were read from the DNA, whereas the V and J calls and clone size are those reported in that table. The sample table records 180,000 or so clones; about 83% of these occur just once. The ten largest clones represent approximately 1.5% of the sample.

This receptor was obtained from a woman under 40 in good health and CMV-seronegative. The sequenced sample was PBMCs. Here the chain combines TRBV5-8 and TRBJ2-1, with 8 bases matching TRBD2. The CDR3 loop reads CASSPGPGGGPDNEQFF. Read as DNA, the sequence is TGTGCCAGCAGCCCCGGTCCGGGCGGGGGGCCAGACAATGAGCAGTTCTTC.